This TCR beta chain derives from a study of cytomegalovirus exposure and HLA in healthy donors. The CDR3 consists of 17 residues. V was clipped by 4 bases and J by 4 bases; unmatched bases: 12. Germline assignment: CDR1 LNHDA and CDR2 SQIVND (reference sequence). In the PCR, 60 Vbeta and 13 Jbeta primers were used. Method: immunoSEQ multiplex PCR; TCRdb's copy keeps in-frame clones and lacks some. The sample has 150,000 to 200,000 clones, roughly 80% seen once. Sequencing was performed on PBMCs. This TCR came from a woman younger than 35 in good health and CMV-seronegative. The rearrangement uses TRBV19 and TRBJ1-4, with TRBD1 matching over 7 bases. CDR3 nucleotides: TGTGCCAGTAGTAACCCGGGACAGAGTCAGGGTAATGAAAAACTGTTTTTT. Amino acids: CASSNPGQSQGNEKLFF.